The 15 T cell receptor beta chains below all came from one sample that was sequenced in a study of regulatory T cells in long-lasting Graves disease. The time point is: persistent/refractory GD, antithyroid drugs over 5 years with positive TRAb. Isolated PBMC RNA provided the starting material for the TCR library. CDR3 regions were amplified by Arm-PCR using iRepertoire HTBI primers to build TCR beta libraries. A single record per CDR3 protein comes from TCRdb applying MiXCR to the multiplex PCR reads. The sample lists roughly 450,000 distinct CDR3 sequences, approximately 22% occurring once. Material: peripheral blood mononuclear cells (PBMCs), obtained when the disease was refractory, from a patient treated with antithyroid drugs. These receptors all come from a female donor with Graves disease.

This clonotype was recorded at least ten times. The rearrangement uses TRBV20-1 and TRBJ1-6; a possible D gene is TRBD1 (5 bases). Germline V gene data show CDR1 as DFQATT and CDR2 as SNEGSKA (reference sequence). This CDR3 contains 15 residues. The V end lost 3 bases, the J end lost 10 bases, and 19 bases lay between the germline ends. In DNA form, the CDR3 reads TGCAGTGCTAGGCCGCGGGGCTTGGTGGAGTCACCCCTCCACTTT. It encodes CSARPRGLVESPLHF.

In this sample, this clonotype turned up a few times. The chain uses TRBV29-1 and TRBJ1-2; D gene ambiguous. Germline values: CDR1 SQVTM, CDR2 ANQGSEA. This CDR3 region has 12 residues. Trimming stripped 7 bases from V and 4 bases from J, with 13 bases between. The CDR3: CSARIGSYGYTF. The CDR3 DNA is TGCAGCGCCAGGATAGGGTCCTATGGCTACACCTTC.

The J gene is TRBJ1-2, the V gene TRBV5-1, with D tentatively TRBD1 (5 bases). Trimming took off 0 bases at V and 1 base at J, with 16 bases between the two ends. This CDR3 is built from 17 residues. Germline V lookup: CDR1 SGHRS, CDR2 YFSETQ. CDR3 sequence reads: CASSLEAETVLNYGYTF. The CDR3 nucleotides read TGCGCCAGCAGCTTGGAGGCTGAGACAGTCCTTAACTATGGCTACACCTTC.

This clonotype was counted at least ten times. The J gene is TRBJ1-1, the V gene TRBV12-3 or TRBV12-4; 9 bases match TRBD1. J was trimmed by 0 bases and V by 6 bases; bases with no gene match: 2. CDR3 length: 14 amino acids. CDR3 bases: TGTGCCAGCAGCCGACAGGGGGTGAACACTGAAGCTTTCTTT. It translates to CASSRQGVNTEAFF.

There are many counts of this clonotype. This chain connects TRBV27 to TRBJ1-5; D not resolved. The CDR3 is 12 amino acids. The V gene lost 6 bases and the J gene lost 4 bases, with 7 bases spanning the gap. Germline V CDR1 and CDR2: MNHEY, SMNVEV (reference sequence). CDR3 coding DNA: TGTGCCAGCAGACAGAGAAATCAGCCCCAGCATTTT. Amino acid sequence: CASRQRNQPQHF.

This clonotype was counted between two and nine times. The V gene is TRBV20-1, the J gene TRBJ1-2; 9 nucleotides line up with TRBD1. V lost 7 bases to trimming and J lost 6 bases; unmatched junction nucleotides: 12. CDR1 is DFQATT and CDR2 is SNEGSKA in the germline V gene (reference sequence). The CDR3 is 14 amino acids. The CDR3: CSVLAMGQGDGYTF. In DNA, the CDR3 is TGCAGTGTTTTAGCTATGGGACAGGGAGATGGCTACACCTTC.

Remarks on this clonotype: Being one base from a much bigger clone, this may be a read error. V and J are TRBV24-1 and TRBJ2-2; the D call may be TRBD1 or TRBD2 (5 bases each). Between the trimmed V and J ends, which lost 2 bases and 5 bases, there was a span of 14 bases. The CDR3 consists of 16 residues. Germline V CDR1 and CDR2: KGHDR, SFDVKD. This chain's CDR3 is CATSDSTREITGELFF. The CDR3 DNA is TGTGCCACCAGTGATTCCACCAGGGAGATTACCGGGGAGCTGTTTTTT.

The table lists this clonotype with a few counts. A read error may be the cause here, since a much bigger clone is one base away. This rearrangement joins TRBV7-9 to TRBJ1-1; no clear D. CDR1 and CDR2 (germline): SEHNR, FQNEAQ (reference sequence). The ends were cut back, 2 bases at V and 1 base at J, with 8 bases in the middle. The CDR3 is made up of 14 amino acids. DNA of the CDR3: TGTGCCAGCAGCTTATTATCCGCGAACACTGAAGCTTTCTTT. It is translated as CASSLLSANTEAFF.

In its sample, this clonotype was seen once. The chain has TRBV6-1 and TRBJ1-6; 10 nucleotides align to TRBD1. With V trimmed by 7 bases and J by 10 bases, 7 bases remained unmatched. Germline-derived CDR1 and CDR2 are MNHNS and SASEGT. The length of the CDR3 is 14 residues. The CDR3 loop is CASILGQGGSPLHF. The CDR3 DNA follows: TGTGCCAGCATACTAGGACAGGGGGGCTCACCCCTCCACTTT.

This clonotype came up many times. The chain employs TRBV10-3 and TRBJ2-5, with D perhaps given as TRBD1 or TRBD2 (5 bases each). V lost 0 bases to trimming and J lost 4 bases, with 9 bases between them. The length of the CDR3 is 14 residues. Germline assignment: CDR1 ENHRY and CDR2 SYGVKD. CDR3 bases: TGTGCCATCAGTGAGTCCGCAGGGAGAGAGACCCAGTACTTC. Protein sequence: CAISESAGRETQYF.

This clonotype was found a few times. The V gene is TRBV28, the J gene TRBJ2-5; TRBD1 matches at 7 bases. The CDR3 loop spans 15 amino acids. Looked up from germline, CDR1 is MDHEN and CDR2 is SYDVKM. Trimming removed 8 bases from V and 1 base from J; junction bases left unmatched: 10. The CDR3 loop is CASPPVTGTQETQYF. In DNA, the CDR3 is TGTGCCAGCCCCCCTGTGACAGGGACCCAAGAGACCCAGTACTTC.

This clonotype was observed a handful of times. Its ends do not fully match the called genes, so a read error is possible. The chain couples TRBV7-7 to TRBJ2-5; D is perhaps TRBD1 (5 bases). CDR3 length: 14 residues. Germline CDR1 is SSHAT and CDR2 is FNYEAQ (reference sequence). The CDR3 reads CASSLLRGGETQYF. The CDR3 DNA reads TGTGCTAGCAGCCTACTTAGGGGTGGGGAGACCCAGTACTTC. Full variable domain (rest looked up from reference TRBV7-7 and TRBJ2-5): GAGVSQSPRYKVTKRGQDVTLRCDPISSHATLYWYQQALGQGPEFLTYFNYEAQPDKSGLPSDRFSAERPEGSISTLTIQRTEQRDSAMYRCASSLLRGGETQYFGPGTRLLVL.

This clonotype was counted many times. The chain couples TRBV28 to TRBJ2-4, with 7 bases that match TRBD1. V dropped 4 bases and J dropped 1; count of bases not matched to a gene: 4. Germline CDR1 reads MDHEN; CDR2 reads SYDVKM. The CDR3 runs 15 residues. Written as DNA, the CDR3 is TGTGCCAGCAGTTCAGGGGGTTACGCCAAAAACATTCAGTACTTC. This encodes CASSSGGYAKNIQYF.

At least ten counts were recorded for this clonotype. V and J are TRBV11-3 and TRBJ1-2; TRBD1 aligns across 9 bases. Germline values: CDR1 SGHNT, CDR2 YENEEA. The trim removed 4 bases at V and 4 bases at J, leaving 7 bases unmatched. The CDR3 sequence is 15 residues long. The chain's CDR3 is CASSSTGTGTYGYTF. CDR3 sequence (DNA): TGTGCCAGCAGCTCCACCGGGACAGGGACCTATGGCTACACCTTC.

This clonotype was seen just once. The chain has TRBV15 and TRBJ2-5, with D uncertain. Trimming cost V 2 bases and J 3 bases, with 13 bases left between them. This CDR3 has 15 residues. The germline gives CDR1 LNHNV, CDR2 YYDKDF (reference sequence). CDR3 in amino acids: CATSRWLGSEETQYF. The CDR3 DNA reads TGTGCCACCAGCAGATGGCTGGGGTCCGAAGAGACCCAGTACTTC.